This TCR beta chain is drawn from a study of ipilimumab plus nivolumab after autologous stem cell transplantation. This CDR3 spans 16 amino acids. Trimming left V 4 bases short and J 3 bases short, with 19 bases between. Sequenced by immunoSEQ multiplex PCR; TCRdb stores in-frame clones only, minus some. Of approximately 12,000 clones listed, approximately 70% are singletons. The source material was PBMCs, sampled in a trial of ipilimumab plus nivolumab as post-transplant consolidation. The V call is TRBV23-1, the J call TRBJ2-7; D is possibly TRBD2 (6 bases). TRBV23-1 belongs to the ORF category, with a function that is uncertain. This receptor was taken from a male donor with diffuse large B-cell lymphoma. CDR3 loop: CASSPETGTPLYEQYF. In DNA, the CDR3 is TGCGCCAGCAGTCCGGAGACCGGGACTCCGCTCTACGAGCAGTACTTC.